These 8 T cell receptor beta chains share one sample of origin, sequenced in a study of CD8 T cells in Susac syndrome. Random hexamers served to reverse transcribe roughly 0.5 to 1 ug RNA. TCRdb fed the immunoSEQ multiplex PCR reads into MiXCR, producing one record per CDR3 protein. Among fewer than 140,000 distinct CDR3 sequences listed, approximately 94% were seen once. Material: CD8+ T cells from PBMCs. The origin of the receptors is a human donor with Susac syndrome.

The J gene is TRBJ2-7, the V gene TRBV2, with D unclear. Trimming took off 6 bases at V and 6 bases at J, with 6 bases between the two ends. Looked up from germline, CDR1 is SNHLY and CDR2 is FYNNEI. The CDR3 is made up of 10 amino acids. In nucleotides, the CDR3 is TGTGCCAGCAGGCGGATCGAGCAGTACTTC. It encodes CASRRIEQYF.

This chain joins TRBV14 and TRBJ2-1; D uncertain. The CDR3 runs 13 residues. Per germline, CDR1 SGHDN and CDR2 FVKESK. V lost 8 bases to trimming and J lost 6 bases, with 14 bases between them. In DNA form, the CDR3 reads TGTGCCAGCGCTTCTCTCACCTCCAATGAGCAGTTCTTC. This encodes CASASLTSNEQFF.

The chain is built from TRBV19 and TRBJ2-2; D is unresolved. The V and J ends lost 3 bases and 3 bases respectively, with 8 bases between them. The CDR3 loop spans 14 amino acids. The germline V gene encodes CDR1 LNHDA and CDR2 SQIVND (reference sequence). DNA for the CDR3: TGTGCCAGTAGTATCCTAGGCTACACCGGGGAGCTGTTTTTT. Protein product: CASSILGYTGELFF.

This chain connects TRBV27 to TRBJ1-1; a possible D gene is TRBD1 (5 bases). Trimming shortened V by 0 bases and J by 4 bases, and 9 bases separated the two germline ends. This CDR3 is 14 amino acids long. Looked up from germline, CDR1 is MNHEY and CDR2 is SMNVEV (reference sequence). CDR3 residues: CASSLSGAGTEAFF. CDR3 in DNA: TGTGCCAGCAGTTTATCCGGGGCCGGCACTGAAGCTTTCTTT.

This clonotype was detected a few times. The gene calls are TRBV12-3 or TRBV12-4 and TRBJ1-1, with TRBD1 matching 9 bases. This CDR3 is 14 amino acids long. Trimming removed 5 bases from V and 5 bases from J; junction bases left unmatched: 6. The CDR3 region is CASSRTGGGTEAFF. The CDR3, as DNA: TGTGCCAGCAGTAGAACAGGGGGCGGGACTGAAGCTTTCTTT.

In DNA form, the CDR3 reads TGTGCCAGCAGTGAAGTTCCCGGGACAGGAAACACCGGGGAGCTGTTTTTT. It codes for CASSEVPGTGNTGELFF. The chain employs TRBV6-1 and TRBJ2-2; TRBD1 matches 8 bases. Trimming removed 1 base from V and 2 bases from J; junction bases left unmatched: 6. The CDR3 covers 17 residues. The germline CDR1 and CDR2 sequences are MNHNS and SASEGT.

The J gene is TRBJ2-1, the V gene TRBV9; D unresolved. The CDR3 has 16 amino acids. CDR1 is SGDLS, CDR2 YYNGEE, per germline. V was shortened by 0 bases and J by 4 bases, with 14 bases between the two germline ends. The CDR3 loop reads CASSVGDNGPYNEQFF. CDR3 bases: TGTGCCAGCAGCGTAGGAGACAATGGCCCTTACAATGAGCAGTTCTTC.

The rearrangement uses TRBV9 and TRBJ2-2, with D perhaps matching TRBD1 (5 bases). The CDR3 totals 16 residues. Trimming shortened V by 0 bases and J by 1 base, and 10 bases separated the two germline ends. Germline V gene sequence: CDR1 SGDLS, CDR2 YYNGEE. The CDR3 region is CASSVEQALNTGELFF. Written as DNA, the CDR3 is TGTGCCAGCAGCGTAGAACAGGCCCTGAACACCGGGGAGCTGTTTTTT.